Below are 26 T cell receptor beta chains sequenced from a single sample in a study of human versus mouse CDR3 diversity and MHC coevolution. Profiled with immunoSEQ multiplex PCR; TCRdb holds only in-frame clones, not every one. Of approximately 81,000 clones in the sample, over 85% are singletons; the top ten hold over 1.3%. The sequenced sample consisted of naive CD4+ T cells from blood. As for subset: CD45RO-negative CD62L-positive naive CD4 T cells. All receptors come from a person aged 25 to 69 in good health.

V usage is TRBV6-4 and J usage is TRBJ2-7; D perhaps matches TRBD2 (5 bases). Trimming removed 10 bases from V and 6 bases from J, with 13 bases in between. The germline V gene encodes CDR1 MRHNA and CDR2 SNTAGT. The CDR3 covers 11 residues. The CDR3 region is CATPEGAEQYF. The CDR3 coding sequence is TGTGCCACCCCAGAGGGTGCCGAGCAGTACTTC.

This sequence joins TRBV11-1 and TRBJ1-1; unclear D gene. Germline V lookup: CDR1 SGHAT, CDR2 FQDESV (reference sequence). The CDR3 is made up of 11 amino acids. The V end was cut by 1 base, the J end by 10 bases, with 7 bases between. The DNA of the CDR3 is TGTGCCAGCAGCTTAGGTCGAGGAGCTTTCTTT. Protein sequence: CASSLGRGAFF.

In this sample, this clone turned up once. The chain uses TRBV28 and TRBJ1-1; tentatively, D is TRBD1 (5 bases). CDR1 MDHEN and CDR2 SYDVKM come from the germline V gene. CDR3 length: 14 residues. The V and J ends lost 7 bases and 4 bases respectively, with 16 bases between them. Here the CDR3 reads CASNGGDWSTEAFF. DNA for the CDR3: TGTGCCAGCAACGGAGGGGACTGGAGCACTGAAGCTTTCTTT. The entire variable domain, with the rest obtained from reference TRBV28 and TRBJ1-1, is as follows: DVKVTQSSRYLVKRTGEKVFLECVQDMDHENMFWYRQDPGLGLRLIYFSYDVKMKEKGDIPEGYSVSREKKERFSLILESASTNQTSMYLCASNGGDWSTEAFFGQGTRLTVV.

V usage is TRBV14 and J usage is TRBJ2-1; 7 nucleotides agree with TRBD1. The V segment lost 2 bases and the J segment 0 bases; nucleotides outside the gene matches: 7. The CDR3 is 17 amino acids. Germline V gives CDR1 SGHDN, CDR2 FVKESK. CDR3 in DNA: TGTGCCAGCAGCCAATCACTGGGACAGAGCTCCTACAATGAGCAGTTCTTC. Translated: CASSQSLGQSSYNEQFF.

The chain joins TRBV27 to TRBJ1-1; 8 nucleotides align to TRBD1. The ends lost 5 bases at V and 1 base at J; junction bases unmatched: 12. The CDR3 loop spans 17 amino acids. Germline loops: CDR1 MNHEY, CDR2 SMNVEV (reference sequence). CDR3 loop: CASSLLNRGTTNTEAFF. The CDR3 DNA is TGTGCCAGCAGTCTTCTAAACAGGGGGACTACGAACACTGAAGCTTTCTTT.

CDR3 sequence reads: CASSSTDRNTGELFF. The CDR3 bases are TGCGCCAGCAGCTCTACCGACAGAAACACCGGGGAGCTGTTTTTT. The rearrangement joins TRBV5-1 to TRBJ2-2; D possibly corresponds to TRBD1 (5 bases). From germline, CDR1 is SGHRS and CDR2 YFSETQ. V lost 3 bases to trimming and J lost 2 bases, with 11 bases between them. This CDR3 comprises 15 residues.

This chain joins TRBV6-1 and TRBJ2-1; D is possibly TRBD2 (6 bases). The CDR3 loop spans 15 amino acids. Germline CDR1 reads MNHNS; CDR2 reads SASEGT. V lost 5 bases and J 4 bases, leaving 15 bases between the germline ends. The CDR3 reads CASSQGREVYNEQFF. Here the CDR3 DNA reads TGTGCCAGCAGTCAGGGAAGGGAGGTATACAATGAGCAGTTCTTC.

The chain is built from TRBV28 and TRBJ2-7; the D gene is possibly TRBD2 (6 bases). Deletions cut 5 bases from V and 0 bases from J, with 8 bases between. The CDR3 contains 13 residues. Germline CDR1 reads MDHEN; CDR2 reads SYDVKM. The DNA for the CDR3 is TGTGCCAGCAGTGCGGGATTCTCCTACGAGCAGTACTTC. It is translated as CASSAGFSYEQYF.

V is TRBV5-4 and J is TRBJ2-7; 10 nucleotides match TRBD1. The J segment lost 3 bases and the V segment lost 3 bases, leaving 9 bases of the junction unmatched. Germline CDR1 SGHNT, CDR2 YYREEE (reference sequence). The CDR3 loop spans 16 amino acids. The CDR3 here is CASSWAGTGANYEQYF. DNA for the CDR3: TGTGCCAGCAGCTGGGCGGGGACAGGGGCAAACTACGAGCAGTACTTC.

The CDR3 bases are TGTGCCAGCAGCTTAGAGTCAGTGTTCACCGGGGAGCTGTTTTTT. As protein: CASSLESVFTGELFF. The chain carries TRBV7-2 and TRBJ2-2; D remains unclear. The CDR3 totals 15 residues. CDR1 and CDR2 (germline): SGHTA, FQGNSA. V was trimmed by 1 base and J by 4 bases, leaving 10 bases between them.

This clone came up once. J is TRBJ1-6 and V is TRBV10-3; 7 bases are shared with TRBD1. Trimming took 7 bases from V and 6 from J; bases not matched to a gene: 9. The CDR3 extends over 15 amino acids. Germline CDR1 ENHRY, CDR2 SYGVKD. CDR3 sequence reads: CAIKGDAGGNSPLHF. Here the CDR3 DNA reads TGTGCCATCAAAGGGGACGCAGGGGGTAATTCACCCCTCCACTTT.

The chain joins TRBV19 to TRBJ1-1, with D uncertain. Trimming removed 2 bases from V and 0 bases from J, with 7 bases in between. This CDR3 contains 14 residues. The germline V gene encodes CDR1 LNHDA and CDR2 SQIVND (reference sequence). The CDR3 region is CASSIQVLNTEAFF. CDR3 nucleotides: TGTGCCAGTAGTATACAGGTCTTGAACACTGAAGCTTTCTTT.

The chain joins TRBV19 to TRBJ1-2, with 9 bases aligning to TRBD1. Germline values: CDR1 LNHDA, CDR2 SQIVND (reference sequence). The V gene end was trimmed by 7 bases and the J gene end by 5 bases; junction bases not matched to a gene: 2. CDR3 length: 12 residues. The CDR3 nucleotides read TGTGCCAGTATGGACAGGGGATATGGCTACACCTTC. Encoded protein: CASMDRGYGYTF. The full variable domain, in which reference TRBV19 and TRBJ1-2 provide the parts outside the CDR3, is DGGITQSPKYLFRKEGQNVTLSCEQNLNHDAMYWYRQDPGQGLRLIYYSQIVNDFQKGDIAEGYSVSREKKESFPLTVTSAQKNPTAFYLCASMDRGYGYTFGSGTRLTVV.

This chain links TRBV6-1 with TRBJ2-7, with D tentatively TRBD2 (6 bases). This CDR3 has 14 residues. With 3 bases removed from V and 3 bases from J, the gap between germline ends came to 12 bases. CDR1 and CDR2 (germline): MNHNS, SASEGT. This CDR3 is CASSEEGWYYEQYF. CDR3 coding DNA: TGTGCCAGCAGTGAGGAGGGCTGGTACTACGAGCAGTACTTC.

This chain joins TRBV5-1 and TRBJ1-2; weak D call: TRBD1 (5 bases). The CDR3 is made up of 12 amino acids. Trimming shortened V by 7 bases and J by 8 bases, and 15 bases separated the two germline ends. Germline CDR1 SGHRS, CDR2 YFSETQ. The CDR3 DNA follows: TGCGCCAGCGACGGGCCTCGGGGGGGCTACACCTTC. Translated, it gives CASDGPRGGYTF.

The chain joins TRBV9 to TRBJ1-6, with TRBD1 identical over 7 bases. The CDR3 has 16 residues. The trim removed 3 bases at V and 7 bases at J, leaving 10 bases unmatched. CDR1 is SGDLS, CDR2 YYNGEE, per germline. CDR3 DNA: TGTGCCAGCAGCGAGCGACAGGGCCCAAGCAATTCACCCCTCCACTTT. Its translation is CASSERQGPSNSPLHF. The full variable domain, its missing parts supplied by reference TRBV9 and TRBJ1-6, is DSGVTQTPKHLITATGQRVTLRCSPRSGDLSVYWYQQSLDQGLQFLIQYYNGEERAKGNILERFSAQQFPDLHSELNLSSLELGDSALYFCASSERQGPSNSPLHFGNGTRLTVT.

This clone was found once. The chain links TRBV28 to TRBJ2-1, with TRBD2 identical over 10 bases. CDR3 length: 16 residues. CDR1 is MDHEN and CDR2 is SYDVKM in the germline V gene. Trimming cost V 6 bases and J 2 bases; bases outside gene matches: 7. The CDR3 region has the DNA TGTGCCAGCAGCCCGTGGCTAGCGGGAGCCTACAATGAGCAGTTCTTC. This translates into CASSPWLAGAYNEQFF.

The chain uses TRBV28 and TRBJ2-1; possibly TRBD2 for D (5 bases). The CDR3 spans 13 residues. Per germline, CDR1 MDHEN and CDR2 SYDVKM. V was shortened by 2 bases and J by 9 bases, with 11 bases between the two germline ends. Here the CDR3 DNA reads TGTGCCAGCAGTTTAGTCGGGGAAGGTGAGCAGTTCTTC. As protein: CASSLVGEGEQFF.

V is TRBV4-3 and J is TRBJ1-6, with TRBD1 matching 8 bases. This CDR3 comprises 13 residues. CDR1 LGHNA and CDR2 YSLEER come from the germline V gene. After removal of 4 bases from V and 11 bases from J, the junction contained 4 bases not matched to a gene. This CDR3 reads CASSLDRETPLHF. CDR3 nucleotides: TGCGCCAGCAGCCTGGACAGGGAGACACCCCTCCACTTT.

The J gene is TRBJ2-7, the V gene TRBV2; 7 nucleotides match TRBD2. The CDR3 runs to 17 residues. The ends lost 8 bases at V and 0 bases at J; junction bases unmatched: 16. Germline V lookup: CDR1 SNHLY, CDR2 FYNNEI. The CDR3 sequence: CASGDYRLAGGSYEQYF. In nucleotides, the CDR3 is TGTGCCAGCGGGGACTACCGTTTAGCGGGCGGCTCCTACGAGCAGTACTTC.

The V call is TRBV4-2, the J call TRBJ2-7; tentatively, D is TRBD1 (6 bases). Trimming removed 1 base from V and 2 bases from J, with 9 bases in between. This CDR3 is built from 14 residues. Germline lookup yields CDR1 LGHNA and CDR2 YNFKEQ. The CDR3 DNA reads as TGTGCCAGCAGCCAAGGTGGACAGACCTACGAGCAGTACTTC. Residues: CASSQGGQTYEQYF.

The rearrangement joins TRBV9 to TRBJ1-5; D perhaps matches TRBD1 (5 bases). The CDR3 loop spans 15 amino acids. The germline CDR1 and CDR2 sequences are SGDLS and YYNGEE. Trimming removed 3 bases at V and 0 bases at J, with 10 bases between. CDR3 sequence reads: CASSAPGLSNQPQHF. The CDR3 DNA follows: TGTGCCAGCAGCGCCCCGGGACTTAGCAATCAGCCCCAGCATTTT.

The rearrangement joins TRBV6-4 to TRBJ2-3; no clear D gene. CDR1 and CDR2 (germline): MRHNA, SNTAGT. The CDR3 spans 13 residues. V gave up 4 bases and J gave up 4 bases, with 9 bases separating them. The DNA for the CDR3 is TGTGCCAGCAGTGCCCGGGTGGCAGATACGCAGTATTTT. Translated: CASSARVADTQYF.

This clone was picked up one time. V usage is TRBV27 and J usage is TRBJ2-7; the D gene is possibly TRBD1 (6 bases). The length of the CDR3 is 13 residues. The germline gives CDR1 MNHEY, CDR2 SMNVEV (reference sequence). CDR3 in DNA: TGTGGTTCTGGGGGCAGAAACTCCTACGAGCAGTACTTC. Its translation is CGSGGRNSYEQYF.

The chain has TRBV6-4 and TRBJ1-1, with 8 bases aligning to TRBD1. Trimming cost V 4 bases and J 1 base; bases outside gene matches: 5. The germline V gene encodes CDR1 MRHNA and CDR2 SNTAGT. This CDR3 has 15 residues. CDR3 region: CASSARTGKNTEAFF. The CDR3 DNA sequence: TGTGCCAGCAGTGCGCGGACAGGGAAGAACACTGAAGCTTTCTTT.

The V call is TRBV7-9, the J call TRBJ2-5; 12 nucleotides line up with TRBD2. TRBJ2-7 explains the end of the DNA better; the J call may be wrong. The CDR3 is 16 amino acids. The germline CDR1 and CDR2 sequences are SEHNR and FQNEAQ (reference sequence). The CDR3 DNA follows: TGTGCCAGCAGCCCACCAAACGCGGGACTAGCGGGCGAGCAGTACTTC. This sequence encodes CASSPPNAGLAGEQYF.